The rows below give T cell receptor beta chains drawn from one sample of a study of blood T cell repertoires in COVID-19. Sequencing used immunoSEQ multiplex PCR; TCRdb keeps in-frame clones, though not all of them. Of over 50,000 clones in the sample, approximately 91% were seen once. Sequencing was performed on peripheral blood. The receptor source for this set is a man aged 50 to 60 with active COVID-19. Each CDR3 is given with its conserved first and last residue. Each record gives: J gene, V gene, clone size, D gene, CDR3 protein, CDR3 DNA. A D gene is named only where the DNA matches it firmly. Some rows have no size entry. The others give once, few or many, or a class for an expanded clone.

j_call: TRBJ2-5; v_call: TRBV19; clone_size: -; d_call: TRBD1; cdr3_aa: CASSIKGTGGRETQYF; cdr3_nt: TGTGCCAGTAGTATAAAGGGGACAGGGGGTCGAGAGACCCAGTACTTC
j_call: TRBJ2-3; v_call: TRBV7-9; clone_size: -; d_call: -; cdr3_aa: CASSRSTLRGRRTDTQYF; cdr3_nt: TGTGCCAGCAGCCGAAGCACCCTCCGAGGGAGACGAACAGATACGCAGTATTTT
j_call: TRBJ2-7; v_call: TRBV18; clone_size: -; d_call: TRBD2; cdr3_aa: CASSERTSGGSYEQYF; cdr3_nt: TGTGCCAGCTCAGAACGGACTAGCGGGGGTTCCTACGAGCAGTACTTC
j_call: TRBJ2-1; v_call: TRBV9; clone_size: -; d_call: -; cdr3_aa: CASSVGSSSYNEQFF; cdr3_nt: TGTGCCAGCAGCGTAGGGTCTAGCTCCTACAATGAGCAGTTCTTC
j_call: TRBJ2-7; v_call: TRBV18; clone_size: -; d_call: TRBD2; cdr3_aa: CASSPRMRTSGGLSYEQYF; cdr3_nt: TGTGCCAGCTCACCACGGATGAGGACTAGCGGGGGGCTATCCTACGAGCAGTACTTC
j_call: TRBJ1-4; v_call: TRBV7-9; clone_size: many; d_call: TRBD1; cdr3_aa: CASSRDRGANEKLFF; cdr3_nt: TGTGCCAGCAGCCGGGACAGGGGAGCTAATGAAAAACTGTTTTTT
j_call: TRBJ2-7; v_call: TRBV2; clone_size: once; d_call: -; cdr3_aa: CASTGGATYEQYF; cdr3_nt: TGTGCCAGCACCGGCGGGGCTACCTACGAGCAGTACTTC
j_call: TRBJ1-5; v_call: TRBV4-1; clone_size: -; d_call: TRBD1; cdr3_aa: CASSRRQGGQPQHF; cdr3_nt: TGCGCCAGCAGCAGACGACAAGGGGGCCAGCCCCAGCATTTT
j_call: TRBJ1-2; v_call: TRBV30; clone_size: -; d_call: -; cdr3_aa: CAWRTLGYFHGYTF; cdr3_nt: TGTGCCTGGAGGACACTTGGGTACTTTCATGGCTACACCTTC
j_call: TRBJ2-2; v_call: TRBV3-1/TRBV3-2; clone_size: -; d_call: TRBD2; cdr3_aa: CASSRGTSGPNTGELFF; cdr3_nt: TGTGCCAGCAGTCGCGGGACTAGCGGACCGAACACCGGGGAGCTGTTTTTT
j_call: TRBJ2-1; v_call: TRBV7-8; clone_size: -; d_call: -; cdr3_aa: CASSLFAGVSYNEQFF; cdr3_nt: TGTGCCAGCAGCTTATTCGCAGGGGTCTCCTACAATGAGCAGTTCTTC